The clone carrying this T cell receptor beta chain was seen a few times. The antigen remains unidentified. The sample belongs to a study of T cell responses to AZD1222 COVID-19 vaccine. Libraries were prepared by immunoSEQ multiplex PCR; TCRdb keeps only in-frame clonotypes and omits some of them. Of about 120,000 clones listed, roughly 90% are singletons. Trimming removed 8 bases from V and 0 bases from J, with 13 bases in between. Germline V CDR1 and CDR2: SQVTM, ANQGSEA. There are 14 residues in the CDR3. Study-level results: Scientists sampled the repertoires only once the peak T cell response had passed. At baseline, seropositivity was found in only a handful of AZD1222 recipients. Donors were mostly white British, more females; clonal diversity possibly underestimated. Unmutated variant regions reportedly attract nearly half of all spike-specific TCRs.

Here the sequenced sample was peripheral blood, taken on day 0 of AZD1222 vaccination. The chain couples TRBV29-1 to TRBJ2-2; a weak D match, TRBD2 (5 bases). The TCR sequence derives from an adult in good health. The CDR3 loop is CSTEGSTNTGELFF. The CDR3 DNA follows: TGCAGCACTGAGGGCAGCACGAACACCGGGGAGCTGTTTTTT.